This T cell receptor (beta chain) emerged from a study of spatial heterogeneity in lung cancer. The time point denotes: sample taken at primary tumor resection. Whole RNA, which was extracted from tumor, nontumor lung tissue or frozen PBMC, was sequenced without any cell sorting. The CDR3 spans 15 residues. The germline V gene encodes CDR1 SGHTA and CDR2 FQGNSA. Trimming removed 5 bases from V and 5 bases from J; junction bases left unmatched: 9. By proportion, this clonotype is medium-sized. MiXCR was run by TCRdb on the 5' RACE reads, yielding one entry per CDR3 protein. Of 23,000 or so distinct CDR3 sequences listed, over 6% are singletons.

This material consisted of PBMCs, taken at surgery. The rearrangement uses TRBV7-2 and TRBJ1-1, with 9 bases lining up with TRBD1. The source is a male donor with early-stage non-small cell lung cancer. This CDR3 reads CASSLRQGGTTEAFF. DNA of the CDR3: TGTGCCAGCAGCCTACGACAGGGGGGGACTACTGAAGCTTTCTTT.